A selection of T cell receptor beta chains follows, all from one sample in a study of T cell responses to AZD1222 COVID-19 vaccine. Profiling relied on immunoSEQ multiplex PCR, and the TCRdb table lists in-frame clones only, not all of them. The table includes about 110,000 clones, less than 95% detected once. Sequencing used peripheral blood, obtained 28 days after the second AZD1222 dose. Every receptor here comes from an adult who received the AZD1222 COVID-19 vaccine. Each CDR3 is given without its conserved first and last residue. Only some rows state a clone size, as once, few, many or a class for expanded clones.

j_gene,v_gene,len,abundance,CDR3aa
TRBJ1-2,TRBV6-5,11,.,ASSPGATYGYT
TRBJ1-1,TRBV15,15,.,ATSRGGMGGTDTEAF
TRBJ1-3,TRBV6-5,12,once,ASRDLWTGNTIY
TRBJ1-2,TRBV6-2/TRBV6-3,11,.,ASSTVGDYGYT
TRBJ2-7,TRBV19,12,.,ASSRADTVHEQY
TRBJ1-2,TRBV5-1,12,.,ASSLGTGAKGYT
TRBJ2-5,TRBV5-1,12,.,ASSLDTNRETQY
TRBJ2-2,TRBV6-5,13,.,ASTWGSGNTGELF
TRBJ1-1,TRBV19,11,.,ASIRTGNTEAF
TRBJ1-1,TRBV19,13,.,ASNGRGLVNTEAF
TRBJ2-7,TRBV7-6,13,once,ASSLGASGFNEQY
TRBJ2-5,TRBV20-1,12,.,SASFLAGRETQY
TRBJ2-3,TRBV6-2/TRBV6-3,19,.,ASSYTSLAVSARGATDTQY
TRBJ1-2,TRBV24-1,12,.,ATSEWDRGVGYT
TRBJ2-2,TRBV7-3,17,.,ASSLSGLAGGINTGELF
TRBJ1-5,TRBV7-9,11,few,ASSGPLNQPQH
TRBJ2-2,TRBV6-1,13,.,ASSDGGQDTGELF
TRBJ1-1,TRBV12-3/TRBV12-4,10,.,ASRSTGGNAF
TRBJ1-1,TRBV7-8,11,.,ASSRQGAAEAF
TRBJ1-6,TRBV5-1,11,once,ASGDSYNSPLH
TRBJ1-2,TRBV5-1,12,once,ASSLSGANYGYT
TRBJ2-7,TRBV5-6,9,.,ASSYSYEQY
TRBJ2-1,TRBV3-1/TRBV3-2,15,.,ASTKAGTGLTYNEQF
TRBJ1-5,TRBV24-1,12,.,ATSGPQSRQPQH
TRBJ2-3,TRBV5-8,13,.,ASSQGRVGTDTQY
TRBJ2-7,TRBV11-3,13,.,ASSSKSRDRDEQY
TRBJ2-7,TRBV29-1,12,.,SVEKGQGYNEQY
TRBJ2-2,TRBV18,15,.,ASSPLGTGTNTGELF
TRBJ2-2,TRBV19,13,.,ASKRGHTNTGELF
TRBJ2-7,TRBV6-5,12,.,ASSWDSASYEQY
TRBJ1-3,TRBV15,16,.,ATSRDQGTALSGNTIY
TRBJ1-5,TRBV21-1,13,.,ASSKVEGSNQPQH
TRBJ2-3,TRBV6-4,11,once,ASRSSGSDTQY
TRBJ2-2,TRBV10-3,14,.,AIKGDRGRDTGELF
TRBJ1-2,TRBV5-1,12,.,ASSLAGAGGGYT
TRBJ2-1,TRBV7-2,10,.,ASSFPRWEQF
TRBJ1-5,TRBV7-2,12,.,ASSSGQVYQPQH
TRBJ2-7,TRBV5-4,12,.,ASRSSGGSYEQY
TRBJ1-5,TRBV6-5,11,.,GTGGTGNQPQH
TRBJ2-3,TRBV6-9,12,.,ASSYIEPPDTQY
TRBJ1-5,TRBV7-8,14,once,ASSLALTGTNQPQH
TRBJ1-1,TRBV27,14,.,ASRAGGAVTRTEAF
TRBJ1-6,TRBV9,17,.,ASSVPPDGESSYNSPLH
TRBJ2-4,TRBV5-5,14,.,ASSPRAPGGKNIQY
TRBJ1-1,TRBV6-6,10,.,ASSRVNTEAF
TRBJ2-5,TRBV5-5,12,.,ASSLGGSWETQY
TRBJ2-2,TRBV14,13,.,ASSQVILPTGELF
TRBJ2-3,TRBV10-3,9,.,ATQGTDTQY
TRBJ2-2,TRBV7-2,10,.,ASSLFTGELF
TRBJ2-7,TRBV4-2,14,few,ASSPGDRGFSYEQY
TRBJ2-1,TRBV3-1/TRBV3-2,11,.,ASRTSRGNEQF
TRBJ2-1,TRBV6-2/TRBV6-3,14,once,ASSYSTNTNYNEQF
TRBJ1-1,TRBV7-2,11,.,ASSLAGDTEAF